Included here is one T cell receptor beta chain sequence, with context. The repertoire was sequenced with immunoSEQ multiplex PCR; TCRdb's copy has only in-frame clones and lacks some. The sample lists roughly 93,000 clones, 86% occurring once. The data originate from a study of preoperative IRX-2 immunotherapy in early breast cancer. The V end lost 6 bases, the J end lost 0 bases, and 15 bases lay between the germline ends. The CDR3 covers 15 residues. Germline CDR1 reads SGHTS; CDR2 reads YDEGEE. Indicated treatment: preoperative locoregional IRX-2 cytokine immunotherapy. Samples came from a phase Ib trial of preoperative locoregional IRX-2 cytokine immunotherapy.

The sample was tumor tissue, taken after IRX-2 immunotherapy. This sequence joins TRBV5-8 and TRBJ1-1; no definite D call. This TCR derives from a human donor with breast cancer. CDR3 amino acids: CASTLHAKMNTEAFF. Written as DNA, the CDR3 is TGTGCCAGCACCCTCCATGCAAAGATGAACACTGAAGCTTTCTTT.